Sequencing of this T cell receptor (beta chain) was carried out in a study of T cells in Graves' hyperthyroidism and ophthalmopathy. Findings of the study overall: Most thyroid clonotypes expanded above 0.001 appeared in blood too. Model output signaled ophthalmopathy a median roughly 6.5 months ahead of onset.

This clonotype was observed a few times. Antigen: not known. The junction and the germline gene differ at one end; a read error may be behind it. The CDR3 is made up of 15 amino acids. Per germline, CDR1 SEHNR and CDR2 FQNEAQ (reference sequence). RNA transcripts gave rise to amplified TCR beta CDR3 regions. The HTBI primer set was used in a first-round RT-PCR of the TCR CDR3. TCRdb passed the multiplex PCR reads through MiXCR, listing each CDR3 protein once. The sample consists of 500,000 to 800,000 distinct CDR3 sequences, 45% of them appearing once. The sample consisted of peripheral blood or thyroid tissue (not recorded which). The receptor's source is an adult man with Graves' disease, either hyperthyroidism or ophthalmopathy (not recorded which). V and J are TRBV7-9 and TRBJ1-6, with D possibly matching TRBD1 (6 bases). CDR3 nucleotide sequence: TGCGCCAGCAGCCAGGCGGCAGGGGAAAATTCACCCCTCCACTTT. It yields the protein CASSQAAGENSPLHF.